This record concerns one T cell receptor (beta chain) sequence. Its antigen is still unknown. Base quality data are lacking; no much larger clone is found one base away. CDR1 and CDR2 are drawn from the germline V gene (reference sequence): MNHEY, SMNVEV. The cysteine opens and the phenylalanine closes a CDR3 of 14 amino acids. The only DNA kept is the CDR3, 42 bases in frame from the first base. V is pared back by 4 bases and J by 2 bases, with 9 bases lying between the germline termini. This specimen belongs to a study of control samples from healthy donors and cancer patients (dated by TCRdb to between 2020 and 2021). The receptor library was made with the immunoSEQ multiplex PCR assay. As stored in TCRdb, this immuneACCESS dataset retains in-frame rearrangements with V and J assigned. A fraction of the clones does not appear; measured against another copy, unresolved V genes explain less than half of the discrepancy, and the remainder lacks a known reason. In all, the sample holds approximately 170,000 clones, and roughly 90% of those were seen once. The ten top clones hold approximately 0.7% of the sample.

Recombination linked TRBV27 to TRBJ1-5; the D segment could be TRBD1, given 6 matching bases. The sequence was obtained from a woman aged 25 to 45 in good health. Specimen: blood. The nucleotides read TGTGCCAGCAGTTGGGGGCCTGGCAATCAGCCCCAGCATTTT. The resulting protein is CASSWGPGNQPQHF.